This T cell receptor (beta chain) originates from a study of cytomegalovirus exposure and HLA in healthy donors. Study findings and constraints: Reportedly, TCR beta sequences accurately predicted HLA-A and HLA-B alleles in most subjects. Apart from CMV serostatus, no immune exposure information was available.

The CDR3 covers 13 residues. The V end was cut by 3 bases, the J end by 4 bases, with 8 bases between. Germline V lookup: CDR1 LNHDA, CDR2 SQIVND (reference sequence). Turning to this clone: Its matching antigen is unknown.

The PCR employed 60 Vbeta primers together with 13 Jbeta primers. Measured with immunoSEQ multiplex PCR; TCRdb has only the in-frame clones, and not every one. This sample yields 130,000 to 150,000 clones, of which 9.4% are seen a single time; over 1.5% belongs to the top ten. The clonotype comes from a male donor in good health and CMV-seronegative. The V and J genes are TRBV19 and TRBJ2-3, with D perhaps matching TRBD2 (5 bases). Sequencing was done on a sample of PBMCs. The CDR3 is CASSIVAPDTQYF. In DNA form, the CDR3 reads TGTGCCAGTAGTATCGTAGCGCCAGATACGCAGTATTTT.